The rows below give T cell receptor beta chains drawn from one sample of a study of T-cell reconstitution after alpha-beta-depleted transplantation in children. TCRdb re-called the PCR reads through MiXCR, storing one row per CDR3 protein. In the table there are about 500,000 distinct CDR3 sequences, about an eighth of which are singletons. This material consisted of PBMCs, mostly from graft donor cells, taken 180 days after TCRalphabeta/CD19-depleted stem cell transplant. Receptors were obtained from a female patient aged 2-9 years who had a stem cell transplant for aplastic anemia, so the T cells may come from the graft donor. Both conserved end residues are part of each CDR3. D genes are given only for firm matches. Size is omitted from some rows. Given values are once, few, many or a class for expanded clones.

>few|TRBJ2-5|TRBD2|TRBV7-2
CASSQGLAQRAQYF
TGTGCCAGCAGCCAAGGACTAGCGCAGAGGGCCCAGTACTTC
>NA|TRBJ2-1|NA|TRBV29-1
CSVELRLQVRTYEQFF
TGCAGCGTTGAACTACGCCTACAAGTTCGCACCTATGAGCAGTTCTTC
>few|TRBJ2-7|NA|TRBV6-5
CASSYSNRQGQSREQYF
TGTGCCAGCAGTTACTCGAACCGGCAGGGACAATCAAGGGAGCAGTACTTC
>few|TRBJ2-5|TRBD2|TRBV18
CASSSAGIKAETQYF
TGTGCCAGCTCCTCAGCGGGAATAAAGGCAGAGACCCAGTACTTC
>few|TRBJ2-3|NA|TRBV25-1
CASSDRRADTQYF
TGTGCCAGCAGTGATCGCAGAGCAGATACGCAGTATTTT
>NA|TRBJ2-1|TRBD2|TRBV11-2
CASSGLAGTFNEQFF
TGTGCCAGCAGTGGACTAGCGGGAACCTTCAATGAGCAGTTCTTC
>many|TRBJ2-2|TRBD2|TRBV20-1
CSASPAGGGTGELFF
TGCAGTGCTTCCCCCGCGGGAGGTGGGACCGGGGAGCTGTTTTTT
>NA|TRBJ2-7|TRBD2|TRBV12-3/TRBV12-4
CASSLGEGRRCYEQYF
TGTGCCAGCAGTTTAGGGGAGGGGAGACGGTGCTACGAGCAGTACTTC
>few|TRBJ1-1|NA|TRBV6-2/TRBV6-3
CASRRVNTEAFF
TGTGCCAGCAGGAGGGTGAACACTGAAGCTTTCTTT
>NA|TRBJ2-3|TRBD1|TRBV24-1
CATSEWTGGRTDTQYF
TGTGCCACCAGTGAGTGGACAGGGGGCCGGACAGATACGCAGTATTTT
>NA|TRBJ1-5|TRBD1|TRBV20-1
CSASGGTGVQPQHF
TGCAGTGCTAGTGGCGGGACAGGGGTTCAGCCCCAGCATTTT
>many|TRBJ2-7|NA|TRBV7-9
CASRRGDLEQYF
TGTGCCAGCAGGCGCGGGGACCTCGAGCAGTACTTC
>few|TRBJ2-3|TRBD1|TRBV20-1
CSARVPWTGRTDTQYF
TGCAGTGCTAGAGTTCCTTGGACAGGACGCACAGATACGCAGTATTTT
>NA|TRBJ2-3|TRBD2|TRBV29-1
CSVEGLAEPSGDTQYF
TGCAGCGTTGAGGGACTAGCGGAGCCCTCGGGAGATACGCAGTATTTT
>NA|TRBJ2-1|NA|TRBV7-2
CASSPSDYEQFF
TGTGCCAGCAGCCCCTCCGACTATGAGCAGTTCTTC
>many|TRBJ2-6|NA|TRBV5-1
CASSLVRSGANVLTF
TGCGCCAGCAGCTTGGTCCGCTCTGGGGCCAACGTCCTGACTTTC
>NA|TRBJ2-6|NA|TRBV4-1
CASSQETGRANVLTF
TGCGCCAGCAGCCAAGAGACAGGTAGGGCCAACGTCCTGACTTTC
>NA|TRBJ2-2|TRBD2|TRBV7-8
CASKGTSGQFNTGELFF
TGTGCCAGTAAAGGGACTAGCGGGCAATTTAACACCGGGGAGCTGTTTTTT
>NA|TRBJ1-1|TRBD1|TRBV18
CASSPQTGARTEAFF
TGTGCCAGCTCACCCCAGACAGGGGCGCGCACTGAAGCTTTCTTT
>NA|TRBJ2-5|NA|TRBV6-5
CASSYSGSTQYF
TGTGCCAGCAGTTACTCCGGCAGTACACAGTACTTC
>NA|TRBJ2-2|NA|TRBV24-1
CATSVEPGELFF
TGTGCCACCAGTGTGGAGCCCGGGGAGCTGTTTTTT
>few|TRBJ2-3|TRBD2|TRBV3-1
CASSHAPGLAGPSTDTQYF
TGTGCCAGCAGCCACGCTCCGGGACTAGCGGGGCCCAGCACAGATACGCAGTATTTT
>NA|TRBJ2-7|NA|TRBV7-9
CASSFLAEGSYEQYF
TGTGCCAGCAGCTTCTTGGCGGAGGGCTCCTACGAGCAGTACTTC
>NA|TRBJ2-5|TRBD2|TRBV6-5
CASSYLQRGQETQYF
TGTGCCAGCAGTTACTTACAGCGGGGGCAAGAGACCCAGTACTTC
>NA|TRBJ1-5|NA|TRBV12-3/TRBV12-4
CASSLFQGRDQPQHF
TGTGCCAGCAGTTTATTCCAGGGCCGGGATCAACCCCAGCATTTT
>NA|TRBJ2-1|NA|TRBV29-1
CSVDQGEQFF
TGCAGCGTTGATCAAGGTGAGCAGTTCTTC
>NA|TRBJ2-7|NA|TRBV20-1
CSARFGLAFVPEQYF
TGCAGTGCTAGATTCGGCCTAGCTTTTGTCCCCGAGCAGTACTTC
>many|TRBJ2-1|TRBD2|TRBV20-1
CSALTSGELNEQFF
TGCAGTGCCCTGACTAGCGGGGAACTCAATGAGCAGTTCTTC
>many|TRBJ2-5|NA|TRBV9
CASSLGVLDYWGTETQYF
TGTGCCAGCAGCCTCGGGGTGCTCGACTACTGGGGTACGGAGACCCAGTACTTC
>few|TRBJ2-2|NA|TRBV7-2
CASSLGALNTGELFF
TGTGCCAGCAGCTTAGGTGCCCTTAACACCGGGGAGCTGTTTTTT
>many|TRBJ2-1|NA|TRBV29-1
CSVGHLRDNEQFF
TGCAGCGTCGGACATCTTCGAGACAATGAGCAGTTCTTC
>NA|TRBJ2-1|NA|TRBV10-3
CAISELTGSYNEQFF
TGTGCCATCAGTGAGTTAACTGGCTCCTACAATGAGCAGTTCTTC
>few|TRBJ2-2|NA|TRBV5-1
CASSFGIAGQITGELFF
TGCGCCAGCAGCTTTGGGATAGCGGGACAGATCACCGGGGAGCTGTTTTTT
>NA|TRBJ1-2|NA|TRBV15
CATSRDRTDYGYTF
TGTGCCACCAGCAGAGATCGGACCGACTATGGCTACACCTTC
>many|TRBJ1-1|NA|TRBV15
CATSLGRNTEAFF
TGTGCCACCAGCCTAGGAAGGAACACTGAAGCTTTCTTT
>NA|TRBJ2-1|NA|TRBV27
CASSLSGDWVAYEQFF
TGTGCCAGCAGTTTATCAGGGGACTGGGTTGCCTATGAGCAGTTCTTC
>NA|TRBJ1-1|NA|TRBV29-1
CSVLPGWGMNTEAFF
TGCAGCGTTCTTCCAGGGTGGGGGATGAACACTGAAGCTTTCTTT
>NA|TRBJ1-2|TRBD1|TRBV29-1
CSVEDNRDRDYGYTF
TGCAGCGTTGAAGATAACCGGGACAGAGACTATGGCTACACCTTC
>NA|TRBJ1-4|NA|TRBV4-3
CASSQGRSWSGAWEKLFF
TGCGCCAGCAGCCAAGGTCGAAGCTGGTCAGGGGCCTGGGAAAAACTGTTTTTT
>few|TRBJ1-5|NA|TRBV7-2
CASTRQSNQPQHF
TGTGCCAGCACCCGACAAAGCAATCAGCCCCAGCATTTT
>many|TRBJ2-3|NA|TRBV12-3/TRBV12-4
CASSEQTSTDTQYF
TGTGCCAGCAGTGAACAAACTAGCACAGATACGCAGTATTTT